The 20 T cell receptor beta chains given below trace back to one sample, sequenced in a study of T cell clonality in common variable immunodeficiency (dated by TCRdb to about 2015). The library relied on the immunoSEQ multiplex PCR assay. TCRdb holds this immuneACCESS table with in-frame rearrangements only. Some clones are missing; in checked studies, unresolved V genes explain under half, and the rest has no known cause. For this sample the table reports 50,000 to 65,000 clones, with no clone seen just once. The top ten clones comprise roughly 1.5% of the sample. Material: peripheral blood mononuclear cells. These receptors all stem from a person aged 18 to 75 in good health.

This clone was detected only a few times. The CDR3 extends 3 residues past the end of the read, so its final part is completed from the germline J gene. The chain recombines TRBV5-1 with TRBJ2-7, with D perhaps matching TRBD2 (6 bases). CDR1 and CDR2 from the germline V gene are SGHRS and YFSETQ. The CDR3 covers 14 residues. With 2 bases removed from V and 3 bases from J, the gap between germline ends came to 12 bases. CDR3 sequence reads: CASSFWGDGYEQYF. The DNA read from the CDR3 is TGCGCCAGCAGCTTTTGGGGGGACGGCTACGAG. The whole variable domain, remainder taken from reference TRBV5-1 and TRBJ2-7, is KAGVTQTPRYLIKTRGQQVTLSCSPISGHRSVSWYQQTPGQGLQFLFEYFSETQRNKGNFPGRFSGRQFSNSRSEMNVSTLELGDSALYLCASSFWGDGYEQYFGPGTRLTVT.

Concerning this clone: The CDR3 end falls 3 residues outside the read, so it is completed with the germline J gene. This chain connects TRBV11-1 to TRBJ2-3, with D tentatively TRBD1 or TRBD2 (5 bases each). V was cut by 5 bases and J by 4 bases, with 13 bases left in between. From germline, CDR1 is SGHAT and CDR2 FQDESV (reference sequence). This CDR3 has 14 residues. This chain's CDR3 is CASSQRRGADTQYF. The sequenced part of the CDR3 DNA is TGTGCCAGCAGCCAACGGCGAGGGGCAGATACG.

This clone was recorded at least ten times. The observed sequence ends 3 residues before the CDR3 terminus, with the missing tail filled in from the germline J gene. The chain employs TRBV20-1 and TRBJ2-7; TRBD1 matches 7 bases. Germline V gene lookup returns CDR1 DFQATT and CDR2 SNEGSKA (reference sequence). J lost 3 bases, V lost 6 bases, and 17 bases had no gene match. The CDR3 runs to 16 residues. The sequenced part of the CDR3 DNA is TGCAGTGCAAAAGGGGCCCGACAGGGACCCGACTACGAG. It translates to CSAKGARQGPDYE. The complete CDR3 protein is CSAKGARQGPDYEQYF.

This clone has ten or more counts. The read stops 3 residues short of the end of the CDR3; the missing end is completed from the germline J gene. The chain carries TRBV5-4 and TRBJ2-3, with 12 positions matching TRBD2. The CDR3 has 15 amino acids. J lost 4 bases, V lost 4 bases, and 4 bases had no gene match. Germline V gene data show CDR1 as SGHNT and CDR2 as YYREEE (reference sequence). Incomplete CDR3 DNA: TGTGCCAGCAGCCTCAGACTAGCGGGAGCAGATACG. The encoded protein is CASSLRLAGADT. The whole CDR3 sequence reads CASSLRLAGADTQYF.

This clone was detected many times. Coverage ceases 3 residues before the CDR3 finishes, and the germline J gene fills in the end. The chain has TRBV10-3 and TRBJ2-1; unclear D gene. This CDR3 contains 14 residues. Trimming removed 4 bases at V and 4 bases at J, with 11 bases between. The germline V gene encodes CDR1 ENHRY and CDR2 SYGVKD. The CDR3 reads CAISVSSQYNEQFF. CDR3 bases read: TGTGCCATCAGTGTAAGTTCACAATACAATGAG.

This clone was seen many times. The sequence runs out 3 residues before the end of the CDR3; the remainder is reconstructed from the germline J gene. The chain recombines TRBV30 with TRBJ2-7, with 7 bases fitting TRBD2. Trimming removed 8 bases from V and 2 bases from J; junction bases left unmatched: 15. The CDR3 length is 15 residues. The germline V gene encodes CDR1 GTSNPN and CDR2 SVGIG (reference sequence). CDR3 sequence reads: CAGRRLAGMTYEQYF. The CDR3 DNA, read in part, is TGTGCCGGCCGGAGGTTAGCGGGTATGACCTACGAG.

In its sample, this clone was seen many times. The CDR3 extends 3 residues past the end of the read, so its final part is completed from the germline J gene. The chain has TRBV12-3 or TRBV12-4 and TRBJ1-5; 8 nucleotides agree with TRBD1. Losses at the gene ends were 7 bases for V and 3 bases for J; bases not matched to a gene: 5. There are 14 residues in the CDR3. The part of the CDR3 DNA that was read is TGTGCCAGCACCCCGGACAGGGCCAATCAGCCC. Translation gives CASTPDRANQP. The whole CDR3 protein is CASTPDRANQPQHF.

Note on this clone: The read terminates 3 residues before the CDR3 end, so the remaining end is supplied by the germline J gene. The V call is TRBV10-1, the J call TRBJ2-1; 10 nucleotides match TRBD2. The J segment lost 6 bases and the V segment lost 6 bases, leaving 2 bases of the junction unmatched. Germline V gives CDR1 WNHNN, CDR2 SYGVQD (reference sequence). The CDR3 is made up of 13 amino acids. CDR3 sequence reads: CASSVAGGNEQFF. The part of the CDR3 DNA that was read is TGCGCCAGCAGCGTAGCGGGGGGCAATGAG.

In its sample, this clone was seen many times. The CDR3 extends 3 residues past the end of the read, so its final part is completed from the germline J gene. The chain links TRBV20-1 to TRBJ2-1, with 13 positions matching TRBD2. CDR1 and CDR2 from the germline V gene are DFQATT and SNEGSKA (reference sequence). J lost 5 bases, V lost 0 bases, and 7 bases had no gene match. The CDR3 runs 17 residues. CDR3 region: CSARDSGLAGNHNEQFF. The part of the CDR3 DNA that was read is TGCAGTGCTAGAGATTCGGGACTAGCGGGGAACCACAATGAG.

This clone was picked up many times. CDR3 region: CASSLIAGGSDTQYF. CDR3 bases read: TGTGCCAGCAGCTTGATAGCGGGGGGTTCAGATACG. V gene TRBV11-2 combines with J gene TRBJ2-3; 10 nucleotides line up with TRBD2. The read ends 3 residues before the CDR3 terminus; that terminus is restored from the germline J gene. Trimming removed 3 bases from V and 4 bases from J; junction bases left unmatched: 4. The germline V gene encodes CDR1 SGHAT and CDR2 FQNNGV. This CDR3 is 15 amino acids long.

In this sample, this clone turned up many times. CDR3 loop: CASSLGVTGGYEQYF. The part of the CDR3 DNA that was read is TGTGCCAGCAGCTTGGGGGTAACAGGGGGCTACGAG. This chain links TRBV5-8 with TRBJ2-7, with 8 bases lining up with TRBD1. The CDR3 extends 3 residues past the end of the read, so its final part is completed from the germline J gene. Germline lookup yields CDR1 SGHTS and CDR2 YDEGEE. The J segment lost 3 bases and the V segment lost 0 bases, leaving 5 bases of the junction unmatched. The CDR3 runs to 15 residues.

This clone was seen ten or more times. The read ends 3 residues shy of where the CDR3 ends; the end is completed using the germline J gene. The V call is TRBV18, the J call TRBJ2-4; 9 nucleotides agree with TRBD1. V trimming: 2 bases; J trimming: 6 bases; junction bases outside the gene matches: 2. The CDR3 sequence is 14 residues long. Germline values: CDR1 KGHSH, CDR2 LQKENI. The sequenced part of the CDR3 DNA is TGTGCCAGCTCACCAGTGGGACAGGGAAACATT. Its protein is CASSPVGQGNI. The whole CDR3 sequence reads CASSPVGQGNIQYF.

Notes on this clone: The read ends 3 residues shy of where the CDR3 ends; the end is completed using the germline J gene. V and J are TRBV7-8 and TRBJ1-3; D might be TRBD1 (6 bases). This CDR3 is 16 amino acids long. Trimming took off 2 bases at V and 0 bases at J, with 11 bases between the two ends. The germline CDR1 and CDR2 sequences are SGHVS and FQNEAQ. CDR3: CASSLRPGASGNTIYF. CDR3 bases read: TGTGCCAGCAGCTTAAGGCCAGGGGCCTCTGGAAACACC.

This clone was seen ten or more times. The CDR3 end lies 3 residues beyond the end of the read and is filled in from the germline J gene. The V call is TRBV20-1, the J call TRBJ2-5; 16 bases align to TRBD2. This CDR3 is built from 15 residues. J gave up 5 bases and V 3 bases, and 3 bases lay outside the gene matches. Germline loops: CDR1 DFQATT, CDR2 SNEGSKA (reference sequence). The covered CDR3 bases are TGCAGTGCTAGTAGGGGACTAGCGGGAGGGGAGACC. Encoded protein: CSASRGLAGGET. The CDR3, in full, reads CSASRGLAGGETQYF.

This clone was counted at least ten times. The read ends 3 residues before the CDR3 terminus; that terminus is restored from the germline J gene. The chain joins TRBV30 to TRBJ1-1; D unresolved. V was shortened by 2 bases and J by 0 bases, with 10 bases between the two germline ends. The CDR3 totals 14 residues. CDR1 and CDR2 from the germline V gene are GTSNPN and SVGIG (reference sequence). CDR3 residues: CAWSWSGMNTEAFF. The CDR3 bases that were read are TGTGCCTGGAGTTGGTCCGGTATGAACACTGAA.

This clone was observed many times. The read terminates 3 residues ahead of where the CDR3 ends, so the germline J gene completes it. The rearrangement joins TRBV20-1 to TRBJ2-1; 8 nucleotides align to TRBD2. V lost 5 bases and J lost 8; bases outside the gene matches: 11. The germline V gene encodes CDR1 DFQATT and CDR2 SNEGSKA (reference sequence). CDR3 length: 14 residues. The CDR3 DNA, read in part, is TGCAGTGCTCCGTGGGCTAGCGGGTGGCATGAG. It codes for CSAPWASGWHE. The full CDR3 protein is CSAPWASGWHEQFF.

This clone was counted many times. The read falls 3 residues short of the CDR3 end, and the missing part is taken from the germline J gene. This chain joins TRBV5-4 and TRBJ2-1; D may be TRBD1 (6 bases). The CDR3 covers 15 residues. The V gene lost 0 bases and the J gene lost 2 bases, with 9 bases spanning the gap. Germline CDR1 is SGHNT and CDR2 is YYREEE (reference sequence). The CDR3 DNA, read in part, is TGTGCCAGCAGCTTGGAGCCAGGGGCCTACAATGAG. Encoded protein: CASSLEPGAYNE. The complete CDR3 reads CASSLEPGAYNEQFF. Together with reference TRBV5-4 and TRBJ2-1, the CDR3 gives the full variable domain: ETGVTQSPTHLIKTRGQQVTLRCSSQSGHNTVSWYQQALGQGPQFIFQYYREEENGRGNFPPRFSGLQFPNYSSELNVNALELDDSALYLCASSLEPGAYNEQFFGPGTRLTVL.

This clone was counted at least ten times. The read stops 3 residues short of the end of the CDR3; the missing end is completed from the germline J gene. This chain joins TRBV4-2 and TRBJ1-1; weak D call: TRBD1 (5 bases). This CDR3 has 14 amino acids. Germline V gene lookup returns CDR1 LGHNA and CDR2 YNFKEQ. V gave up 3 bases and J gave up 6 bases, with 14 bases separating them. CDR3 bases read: TGTGCCAGCAGCCAGCGAGGGGCCACCCCTGAA. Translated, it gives CASSQRGATPE. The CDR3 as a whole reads CASSQRGATPEAFF.

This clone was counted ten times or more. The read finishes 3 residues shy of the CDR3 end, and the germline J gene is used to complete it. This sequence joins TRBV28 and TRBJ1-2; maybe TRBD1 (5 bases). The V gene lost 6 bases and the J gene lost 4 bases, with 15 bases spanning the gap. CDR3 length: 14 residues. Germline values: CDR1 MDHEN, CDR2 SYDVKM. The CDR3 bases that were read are TGTGCCAGCAGACAAGCCGACAGAAGCTATGGC. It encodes CASRQADRSYG. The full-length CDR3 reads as CASRQADRSYGYTF.

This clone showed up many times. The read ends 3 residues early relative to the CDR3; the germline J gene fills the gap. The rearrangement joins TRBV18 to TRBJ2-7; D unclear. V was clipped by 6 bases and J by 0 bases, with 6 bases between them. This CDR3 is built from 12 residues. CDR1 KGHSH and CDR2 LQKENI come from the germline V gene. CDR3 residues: CASSSHSYEQYF. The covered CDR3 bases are TGTGCCAGCTCTAGCCACTCCTACGAG.